This TCR beta chain was recovered during a study of shared clonotypes between healthy human individuals. Study-wide findings and caveats: Tissues were not sampled, only blood, and their repertoires likely differ.

On this clone: Its antigen is not identified.

Profiling relied on immunoSEQ multiplex PCR, and the TCRdb table lists in-frame clones only, not all of them. The sample consists of fewer than 800,000 clones, roughly nine tenths of them appearing once. The germline V gene has CDR1 SEHNR and CDR2 FQNEAQ (reference sequence). V gave up 5 bases and J gave up 16 bases, with 18 bases separating them. The CDR3 sequence is 12 residues long. CD8 cells classed as naive were CD45RO-negative and positively selected for CCR7, excluding terminally differentiated effector memory CD45RA+ cells. The V and J genes are TRBV7-9 and TRBJ2-1, with unresolved D. Sequencing was done on a sample of naive CD8+ T cells sorted from blood. This TCR came from a man under 40 in good health. CDR3 in DNA: TGTGCCAGCAGCGTTACAGAGGCTGGGGTCTTCTTC. Its protein is CASSVTEAGVFF.